A single sample gave rise to the 10 T cell receptor beta chains below, sequenced in a study of post-analysis software for immune sequencing data. Overall study findings and caveats: Included in a set of a few TRBV segments more frequent in patients than controls were TRBV5-6, TRBV5-1 and TRBV20-1.

The antigens for these receptors are not known. Sequencing libraries made from TCR beta cDNA carried unique molecular identifiers. TCRdb analysed the PCR reads with MiXCR anew, one entry per CDR3 protein. The sample records around 250,000 distinct CDR3 sequences, roughly a third being singletons. Sequenced: blood. The receptors originated from a girl aged 10-17 years with multiple sclerosis.

This clonotype was picked up many times. The chain is built from TRBV12-3 or TRBV12-4 and TRBJ1-2, with D maybe TRBD1 (5 bases). With 1 base removed from V and 7 bases from J, the gap between germline ends came to 7 bases. This CDR3 comprises 12 residues. The CDR3 is CASSLGGGGYTF. The CDR3 DNA sequence: TGTGCCAGCAGTTTAGGGGGGGGTGGCTACACCTTC.

This chain joins TRBV9 and TRBJ2-7; 8 nucleotides agree with TRBD2. Looked up from germline, CDR1 is SGDLS and CDR2 is YYNGEE. V lost 0 bases to trimming and J lost 7 bases; unmatched junction nucleotides: 12. The CDR3 extends over 16 amino acids. Here the CDR3 DNA reads TGTGCCAGCAGCGTAGAGAGTAGCGGGATTCCCTGGGAGCAGTACTTC. Amino acids: CASSVESSGIPWEQYF.

This clonotype came up many times. The chain is built from TRBV5-1 and TRBJ2-3, with D possibly TRBD1 on 6 matching bases. V was clipped by 4 bases and J by 1 base, with 19 bases between them. From germline, CDR1 is SGHRS and CDR2 YFSETQ. CDR3 length: 17 amino acids. CDR3 sequence reads: CASSPGSQGMGTDTQYF. CDR3 DNA sequence: TGCGCCAGCAGCCCCGGATCCCAGGGGATGGGCACAGATACGCAGTATTTT.

The chain uses TRBV19 and TRBJ1-6; D possibly corresponds to TRBD1 (6 bases). The CDR3 spans 12 residues. Trimming removed 4 bases at V and 8 bases at J, with 6 bases between. Germline CDR1 LNHDA, CDR2 SQIVND (reference sequence). CDR3 protein: CASSTGDSPLHF. The CDR3 DNA reads as TGTGCCAGTAGTACAGGGGATTCACCCCTCCACTTT. Full variable domain (remainder filled in from reference TRBV19 and TRBJ1-6): DGGITQSPKYLFRKEGQNVTLSCEQNLNHDAMYWYRQDPGQGLRLIYYSQIVNDFQKGDIAEGYSVSREKKESFPLTVTSAQKNPTAFYLCASSTGDSPLHFGNGTRLTVT.

This clonotype was counted many times. The J gene is TRBJ2-1, the V gene TRBV5-1; D is uncertain. Germline V gene data show CDR1 as SGHRS and CDR2 as YFSETQ. This CDR3 comprises 14 residues. V was clipped by 0 bases and J by 4 bases, with 8 bases between them. The CDR3 reads CASSLDPAYNEQFF. CDR3 in DNA: TGCGCCAGCAGCTTGGACCCAGCATACAATGAGCAGTTCTTC. The full variable domain, rest sourced from reference TRBV5-1 and TRBJ2-1, is KAGVTQTPRYLIKTRGQQVTLSCSPISGHRSVSWYQQTPGQGLQFLFEYFSETQRNKGNFPGRFSGRQFSNSRSEMNVSTLELGDSALYLCASSLDPAYNEQFFGPGTRLTVL.

A remark on this clonotype: Being one base from a much bigger clone, this may be a read error. The V and J genes are TRBV20-1 and TRBJ2-1; 12 nucleotides match TRBD2. The length of the CDR3 is 17 residues. V dropped 2 bases and J dropped 13; count of bases not matched to a gene: 18. Germline V gene lookup returns CDR1 DFQATT and CDR2 SNEGSKA (reference sequence). CDR3 amino acids: CSARRASGGAARETQFF. As DNA, the CDR3 is TGCAGTGCTAGAAGGGCTAGCGGGGGGGCCGCTAGAGAGACCCAGTTCTTC.

This clonotype was detected ten times or more. For the CDR3, the DNA is TGTGCCAGCAGTTACGTAGGACAGAACTATGGCTACACCTTC. This codes for CASSYVGQNYGYTF. The genes are TRBV6-5 and TRBJ1-2; possibly TRBD1 for D (6 bases). The CDR3 extends over 14 amino acids. The ends were cut back, 2 bases at V and 2 bases at J, with 9 bases in the middle. Germline CDR1 and CDR2: MNHEY and SVGAGI.

At least ten counts were recorded for this clonotype. J is TRBJ1-2 and V is TRBV20-1; possibly TRBD1 for D (6 bases). Germline lookup yields CDR1 DFQATT and CDR2 SNEGSKA (reference sequence). The CDR3 loop spans 17 amino acids. Trimming took 1 base from V and 3 from J, leaving 21 bases between them. The CDR3 loop is CSARVTGKDWLHYGYTF. CDR3 nucleotides: TGCAGTGCTAGAGTAACAGGGAAGGATTGGTTGCACTATGGCTACACCTTC.

Ten or more counts support this clonotype. The chain links TRBV12-3 or TRBV12-4 to TRBJ1-1, with a weak D call TRBD1 (6 bases). Trimming removed 5 bases from V and 7 bases from J, with 23 bases in between. The length of the CDR3 is 16 residues. This CDR3 is CASSGQWGPNGGEAFF. CDR3 nucleotides: TGTGCCAGCAGTGGACAGTGGGGGCCGAATGGTGGTGAAGCTTTCTTT.

This clonotype has a count of ten or more. The V and J genes are TRBV6-1 and TRBJ2-1; 8 nucleotides match TRBD1. Germline trimming cut 2 bases from V and 2 bases from J; bases unmatched to any gene: 5. This CDR3 spans 16 amino acids. Germline V gene data show CDR1 as MNHNS and CDR2 as SASEGT. The CDR3: CASSEHQGAPYNEQFF. The CDR3 nucleotides are TGTGCCAGCAGTGAACATCAGGGGGCTCCCTACAATGAGCAGTTCTTC.